This section outlines one TCR beta chain sequence together with its context. CD45RO negativity and positive selection for CCR7 defined naive CD8 cells, a population that excluded terminally differentiated effector memory CD45RA+ cells. The sample belongs to a study of shared clonotypes between healthy human individuals. For the study at large: Donor composition was a couple of women and three men, aged 18 to 49.

Trimming cost V 0 bases and J 11 bases, with 14 bases left between them. Germline CDR1 and CDR2: MNHEY and SMNVEV (reference sequence). This CDR3 spans 15 amino acids. The deep-level immunoSEQ assay was used. The protocol was immunoSEQ multiplex PCR, while the TCRdb copy is restricted to in-frame clones and leaves out a portion. Among about 2 million clones, approximately 95% were seen once, and the ten largest hold approximately 1%. The sequenced material came from naive CD8+ T cells sorted from blood. The chain joins TRBV27 to TRBJ1-6; possibly TRBD1 for D (5 bases). The clonotype comes from a man aged 18 to 29 in good health. The CDR3 bases are TGTGCCAGCAGTTTATCCCTAGAAGGGGTAACACCCCTCCACTTT. This encodes CASSLSLEGVTPLHF.